This T cell receptor beta chain was recorded in a study of shared clonotypes between healthy human individuals. Study-level results: Sampling was confined to blood; repertoires within tissues likely differ. Estimated richness was generally greater in naive than memory subsets.

Investigators divided CD4+ cells into CD45RA+ naive and CD45RA-negative memory subsets. The method was immunoSEQ multiplex PCR; TCRdb's version includes in-frame clones alone and lacks a portion of them. The data show about 1.1 million clones, approximately 75% seen once. Trimming stripped 4 bases from V and 2 bases from J, with 11 bases between. The CDR3 runs to 14 residues. The germline V gene encodes CDR1 LNHDA and CDR2 SQIVND (reference sequence). In regard to this clone: Its target is unknown.

The chain combines TRBV19 with TRBJ1-2; D is ambiguous. The TCR sequence derives from a man between 18 and 35 years old in good health. Some clones in this sample may be carry-over from other donors' samples. The sequencing input was memory CD4+ T cells from PBMCs. The subset denotes: CD45RA-negative fraction. The CDR3 bases are TGTGCCAGTAGTAAGGAGAGAGGCAACTATGGCTACACCTTC. As protein: CASSKERGNYGYTF.